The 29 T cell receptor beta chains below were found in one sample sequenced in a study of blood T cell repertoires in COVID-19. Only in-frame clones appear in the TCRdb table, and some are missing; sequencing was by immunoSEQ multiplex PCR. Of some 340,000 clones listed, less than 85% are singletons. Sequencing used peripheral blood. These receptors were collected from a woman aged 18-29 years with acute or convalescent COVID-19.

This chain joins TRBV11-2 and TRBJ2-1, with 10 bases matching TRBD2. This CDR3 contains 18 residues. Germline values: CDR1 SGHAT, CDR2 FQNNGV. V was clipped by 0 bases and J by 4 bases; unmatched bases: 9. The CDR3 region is CASSLDLAGGIQYNEQFF. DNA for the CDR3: TGTGCCAGCAGCTTAGATTTAGCGGGAGGCATCCAATACAATGAGCAGTTCTTC.

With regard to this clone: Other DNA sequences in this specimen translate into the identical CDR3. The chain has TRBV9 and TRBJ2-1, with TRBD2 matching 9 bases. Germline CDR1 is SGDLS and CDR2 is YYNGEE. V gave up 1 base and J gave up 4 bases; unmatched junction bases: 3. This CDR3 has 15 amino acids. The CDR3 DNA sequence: TGTGCCAGCAGCGTAAGACTAGCGGATTACAATGAGCAGTTCTTC. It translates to CASSVRLADYNEQFF.

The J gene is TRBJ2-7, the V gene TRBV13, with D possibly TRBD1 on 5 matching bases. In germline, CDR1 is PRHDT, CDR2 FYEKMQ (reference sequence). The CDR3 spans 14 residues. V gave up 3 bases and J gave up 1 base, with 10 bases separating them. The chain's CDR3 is CASSFSRGSYEQYF. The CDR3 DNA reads TGTGCCAGCAGCTTCTCTAGGGGATCCTACGAGCAGTACTTC.

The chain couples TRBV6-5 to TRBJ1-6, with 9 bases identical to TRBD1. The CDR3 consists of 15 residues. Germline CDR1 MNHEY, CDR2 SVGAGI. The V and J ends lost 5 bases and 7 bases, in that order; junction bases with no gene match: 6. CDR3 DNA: TGTGCCAGCAGTCCCGCCGGGACAGGGAATTCACCCCTCCACTTT. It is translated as CASSPAGTGNSPLHF.

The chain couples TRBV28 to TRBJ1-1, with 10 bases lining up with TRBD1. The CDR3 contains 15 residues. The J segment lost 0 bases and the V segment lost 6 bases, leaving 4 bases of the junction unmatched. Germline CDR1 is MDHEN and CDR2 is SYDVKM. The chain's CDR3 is CASSSGQGVNTEAFF. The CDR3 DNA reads TGTGCCAGCAGCTCAGGACAGGGGGTGAACACTGAAGCTTTCTTT.

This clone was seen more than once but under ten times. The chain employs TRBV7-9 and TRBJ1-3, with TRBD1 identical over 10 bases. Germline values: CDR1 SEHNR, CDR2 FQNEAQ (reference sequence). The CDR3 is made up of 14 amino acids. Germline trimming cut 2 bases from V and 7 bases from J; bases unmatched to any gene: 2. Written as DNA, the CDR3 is TGTGCCAGCAGCTTAAGACAGGGGGCCAACACCATATATTTT. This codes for CASSLRQGANTIYF.

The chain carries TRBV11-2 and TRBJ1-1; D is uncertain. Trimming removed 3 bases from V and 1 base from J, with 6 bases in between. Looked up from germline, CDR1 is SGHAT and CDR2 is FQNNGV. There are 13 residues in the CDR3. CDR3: CASSFNGNTEAFF. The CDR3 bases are TGTGCCAGCAGCTTCAACGGGAACACTGAAGCTTTCTTT.

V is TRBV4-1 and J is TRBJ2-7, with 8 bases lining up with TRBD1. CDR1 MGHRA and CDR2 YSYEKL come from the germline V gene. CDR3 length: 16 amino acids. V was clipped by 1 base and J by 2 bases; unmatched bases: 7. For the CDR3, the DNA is TGCGCCAGCAGCCAAGCTCCGGGACAGGTTCCCTACGAGCAGTACTTC. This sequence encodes CASSQAPGQVPYEQYF.

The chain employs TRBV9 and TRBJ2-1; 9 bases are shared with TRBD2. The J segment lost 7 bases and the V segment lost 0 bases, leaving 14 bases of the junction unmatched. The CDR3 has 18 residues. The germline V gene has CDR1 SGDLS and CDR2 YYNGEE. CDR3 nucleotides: TGTGCCAGCAGCGTAGGCTCTATTATAGCGGGAGTCATTAATGAGCAGTTCTTC. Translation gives CASSVGSIIAGVINEQFF.

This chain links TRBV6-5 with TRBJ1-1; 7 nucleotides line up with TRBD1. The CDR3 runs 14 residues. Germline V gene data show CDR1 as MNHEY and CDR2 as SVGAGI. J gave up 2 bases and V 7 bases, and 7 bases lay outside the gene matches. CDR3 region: CASNEGAINTEAFF. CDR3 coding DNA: TGTGCCAGCAACGAGGGGGCCATTAACACTGAAGCTTTCTTT.

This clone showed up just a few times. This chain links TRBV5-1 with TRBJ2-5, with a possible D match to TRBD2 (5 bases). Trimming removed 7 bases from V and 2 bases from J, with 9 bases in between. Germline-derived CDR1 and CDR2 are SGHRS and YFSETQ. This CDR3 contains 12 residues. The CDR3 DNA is TGCGCCAGCGTAGAGGGTCAAGAGACCCAGTACTTC. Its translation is CASVEGQETQYF.

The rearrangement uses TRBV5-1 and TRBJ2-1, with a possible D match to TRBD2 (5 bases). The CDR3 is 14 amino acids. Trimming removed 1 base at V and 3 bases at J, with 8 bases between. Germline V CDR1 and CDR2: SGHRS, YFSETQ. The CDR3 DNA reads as TGCGCCAGCAGCTTGATGGCGGGCTACAATGAGCAGTTCTTC. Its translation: CASSLMAGYNEQFF.

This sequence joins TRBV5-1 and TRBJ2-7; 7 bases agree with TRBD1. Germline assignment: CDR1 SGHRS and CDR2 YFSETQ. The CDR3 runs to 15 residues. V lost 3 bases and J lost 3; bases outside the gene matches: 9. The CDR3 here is CASSYTGDILYEQYF. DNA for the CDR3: TGCGCCAGCAGCTACACAGGGGATATCCTCTACGAGCAGTACTTC.

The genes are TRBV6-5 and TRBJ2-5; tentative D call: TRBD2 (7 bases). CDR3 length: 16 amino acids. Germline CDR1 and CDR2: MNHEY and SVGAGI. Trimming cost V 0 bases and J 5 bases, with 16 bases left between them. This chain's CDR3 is CASSYSWGGRRETQYF. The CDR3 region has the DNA TGTGCCAGCAGTTACTCGTGGGGGGGCCGGAGGGAGACCCAGTACTTC.

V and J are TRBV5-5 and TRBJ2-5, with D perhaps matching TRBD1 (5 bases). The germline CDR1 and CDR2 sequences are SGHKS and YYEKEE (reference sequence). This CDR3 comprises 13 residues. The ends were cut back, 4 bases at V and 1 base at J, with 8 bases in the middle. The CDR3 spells CASSPDIQETQYF. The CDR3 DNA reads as TGTGCCAGCAGCCCGGACATCCAAGAGACCCAGTACTTC. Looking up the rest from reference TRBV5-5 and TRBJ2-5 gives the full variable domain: DAGVTQSPTHLIKTRGQQVTLRCSPISGHKSVSWYQQVLGQGPQFIFQYYEKEERGRGNFPDRFSARQFPNYSSELNVNALLLGDSALYLCASSPDIQETQYFGPGTRLLVL.

The CDR3 spells CASSLTGGGTAFF. As DNA, the CDR3 is TGTGCCAGCAGTCTCACGGGGGGCGGTACAGCTTTCTTT. This sequence joins TRBV12-3 or TRBV12-4 and TRBJ1-1; TRBD1 is a possible D gene (6 bases). Trimming removed 5 bases from V and 10 bases from J, with 17 bases in between. The CDR3 has 13 residues.

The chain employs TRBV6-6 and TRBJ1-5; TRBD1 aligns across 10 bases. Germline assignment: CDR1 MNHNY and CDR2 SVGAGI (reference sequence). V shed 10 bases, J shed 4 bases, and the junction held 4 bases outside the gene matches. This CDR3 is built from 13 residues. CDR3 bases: TGTGCCACGGGACAGGGGAGTAATCAGCCCCAGCATTTT. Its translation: CATGQGSNQPQHF.

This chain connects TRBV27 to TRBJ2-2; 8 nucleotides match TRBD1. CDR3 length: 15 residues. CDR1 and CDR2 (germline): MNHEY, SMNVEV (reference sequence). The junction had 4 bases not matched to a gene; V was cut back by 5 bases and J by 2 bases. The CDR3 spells CASSGDRINTGELFF. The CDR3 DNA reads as TGTGCCAGCAGTGGGGACAGGATCAACACCGGGGAGCTGTTTTTT.

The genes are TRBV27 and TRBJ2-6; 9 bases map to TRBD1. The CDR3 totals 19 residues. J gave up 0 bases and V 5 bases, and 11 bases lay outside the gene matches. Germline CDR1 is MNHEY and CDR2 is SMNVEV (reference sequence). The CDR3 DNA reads TGTGCCAGCAGTACCACAGGGGGCCTACCCTTCTCTGGGGCCAACGTCCTGACTTTC. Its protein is CASSTTGGLPFSGANVLTF.

DNA for the CDR3: TGTGCCATCAGTGAGAGGACAGGCGTTCGCTACACCTTC. Its protein product is CAISERTGVRYTF. The V call is TRBV10-3, the J call TRBJ1-2; 7 bases align to TRBD1. The germline V gene has CDR1 ENHRY and CDR2 SYGVKD. With 2 bases clipped from V and 9 bases from J, the junction kept 6 bases outside the gene matches. The CDR3 runs to 13 residues.

The CDR3 protein is CASRSTSGGTYEQYF. CDR3 nucleotide sequence: TGTGCCAGCAGGTCCACTAGCGGGGGGACCTACGAGCAGTACTTC. The chain uses TRBV6-6 and TRBJ2-7; 12 bases agree with TRBD2. CDR1 is MNHNY and CDR2 is SVGAGI in the germline V gene (reference sequence). The CDR3 totals 15 residues. V shed 6 bases and J 2 bases; nucleotides not matched to a gene: 5.

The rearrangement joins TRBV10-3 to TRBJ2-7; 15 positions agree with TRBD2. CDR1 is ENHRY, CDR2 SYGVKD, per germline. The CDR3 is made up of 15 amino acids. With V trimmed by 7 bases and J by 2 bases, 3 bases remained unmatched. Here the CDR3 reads CAIKGLAGGTYEQYF. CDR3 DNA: TGTGCCATCAAGGGACTAGCGGGGGGAACCTACGAGCAGTACTTC.

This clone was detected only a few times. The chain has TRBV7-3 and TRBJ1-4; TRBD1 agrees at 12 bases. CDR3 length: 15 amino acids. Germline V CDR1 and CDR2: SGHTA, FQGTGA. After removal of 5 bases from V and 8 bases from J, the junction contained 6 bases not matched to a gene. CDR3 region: CASSASGQGAEKLFF. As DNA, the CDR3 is TGTGCCAGCAGCGCCTCGGGACAGGGGGCGGAAAAACTGTTTTTT. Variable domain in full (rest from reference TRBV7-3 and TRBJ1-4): GAGVSQTPSNKVTEKGKYVELRCDPISGHTALYWYRQSLGQGPEFLIYFQGTGAADDSGLPNDRFFAVRPEGSVSTLKIQRTERGDSAVYLCASSASGQGAEKLFFGSGTQLSVL.

The CDR3 loop reads CASSRRFLAGGGTDTQYF. In DNA, the CDR3 is TGTGCCAGCAGCAGACGATTTCTAGCGGGAGGGGGCACAGATACGCAGTATTTT. The genes are TRBV21-1 and TRBJ2-3; the D call of TRBD2 is as the table states it, not checked on the DNA. TRBV21-1 is a documented pseudogene. CDR3 length: 18 residues.

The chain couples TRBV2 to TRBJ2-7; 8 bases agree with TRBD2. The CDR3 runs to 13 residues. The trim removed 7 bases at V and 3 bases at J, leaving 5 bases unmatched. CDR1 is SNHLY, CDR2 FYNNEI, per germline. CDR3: CASTSGRFYEQYF. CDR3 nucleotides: TGTGCCAGCACCAGCGGGAGATTCTACGAGCAGTACTTC.

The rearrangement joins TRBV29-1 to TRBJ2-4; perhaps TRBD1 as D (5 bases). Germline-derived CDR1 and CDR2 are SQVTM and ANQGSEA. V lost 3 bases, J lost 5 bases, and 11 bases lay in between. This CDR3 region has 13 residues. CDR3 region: CSVESQGENIQYF. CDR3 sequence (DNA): TGCAGCGTTGAGTCCCAGGGCGAAAACATTCAGTACTTC.

The CDR3 nucleotides read TGTGCCAGCAGCTTGGATTTGGGGGGAGAAAAACTGTTTTTT. Encoded protein: CASSLDLGGEKLFF. This chain uses TRBV5-5 with TRBJ1-4; the D gene is possibly TRBD1 (5 bases). Germline CDR1 SGHKS, CDR2 YYEKEE (reference sequence). The V and J ends lost 0 bases and 8 bases respectively, with 11 bases between them. CDR3 length: 14 amino acids.

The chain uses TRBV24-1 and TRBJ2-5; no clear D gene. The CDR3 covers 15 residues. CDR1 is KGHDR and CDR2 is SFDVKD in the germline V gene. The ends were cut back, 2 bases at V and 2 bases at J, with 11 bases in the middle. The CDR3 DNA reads TGTGCCACCAGTGATTCCCGACGGGTTCAAGAGACCCAGTACTTC. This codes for CATSDSRRVQETQYF.

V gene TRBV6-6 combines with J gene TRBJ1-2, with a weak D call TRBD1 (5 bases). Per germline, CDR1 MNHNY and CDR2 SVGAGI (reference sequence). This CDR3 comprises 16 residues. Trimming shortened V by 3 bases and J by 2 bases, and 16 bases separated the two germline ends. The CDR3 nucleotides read TGTGCCAGCAGTTATATAGCGGGCCAGGGAAACTATGGCTACACCTTC. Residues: CASSYIAGQGNYGYTF.